These 14 T cell receptor beta chains were sequenced from one sample in a study of blood T cell repertoires in COVID-19. Assay used: immunoSEQ multiplex PCR; TCRdb lists only in-frame clones, some missing. The top ten clones hold 3% to 4% of a sample with 300,000 or so clones, about nine tenths of them seen once. Source material: peripheral blood. Source of these receptors: a woman aged 40 to 50 with acute or convalescent COVID-19.

The chain carries TRBV10-3 and TRBJ1-6; D perhaps matches TRBD1 (6 bases). The CDR3 contains 17 residues. CDR1 ENHRY and CDR2 SYGVKD come from the germline V gene. Deletions cut 6 bases from V and 0 bases from J, with 15 bases between. The CDR3 reads CAIREDSASSYNSPLHF. The DNA for the CDR3 is TGTGCCATCAGGGAGGACAGCGCGAGCTCCTATAATTCACCCCTCCACTTT.

This chain joins TRBV9 and TRBJ2-3; possible D gene TRBD2, 7 bases. V lost 3 bases and J lost 1, with 12 bases in between. The CDR3 runs 15 residues. The germline V gene encodes CDR1 SGDLS and CDR2 YYNGEE. CDR3 nucleotides: TGTGCCAGCAGCGAGGGGGGGTCAGGCACAGATACGCAGTATTTT. Its translation is CASSEGGSGTDTQYF.

The chain combines TRBV29-1 with TRBJ1-1; no firm D call. CDR1 SQVTM and CDR2 ANQGSEA come from the germline V gene. The CDR3 consists of 10 residues. Trimming removed 7 bases from V and 6 bases from J, with 9 bases in between. The CDR3 spells CSAPGPEAFF. The CDR3 DNA sequence: TGCAGCGCCCCAGGCCCTGAAGCTTTCTTT.

The V and J genes are TRBV24-1 and TRBJ1-2; D perhaps matches TRBD1 (5 bases). Germline V gene data show CDR1 as KGHDR and CDR2 as SFDVKD. The V end lost 6 bases, the J end lost 6 bases, and 13 bases lay between the germline ends. The CDR3 has 13 residues. This chain's CDR3 is CATSNRFDHGYTF. In DNA, the CDR3 is TGTGCCACCAGTAACAGGTTCGACCATGGCTACACCTTC.

V and J are TRBV3-1 (or the pseudogene TRBV3-2) and TRBJ2-3; 11 positions agree with TRBD2. V gave up 5 bases and J gave up 1 base; unmatched junction bases: 2. Germline V gene data show CDR1 as LGHDT and CDR2 as YNNKEL (reference sequence). The CDR3 runs to 15 residues. The CDR3 loop is CASSDSGGGTDTQYF. CDR3 nucleotides: TGTGCCAGCAGCGATAGCGGGGGGGGCACAGATACGCAGTATTTT.

This chain connects TRBV7-3 to TRBJ2-3; TRBD2 matches 11 bases. Germline V gene lookup returns CDR1 SGHTA and CDR2 FQGTGA. The CDR3 consists of 18 residues. Trimming took 4 bases from V and 0 from J; bases not matched to a gene: 9. The CDR3 here is CASSSFLAGGPSTDTQYF. CDR3 nucleotide sequence: TGTGCCAGCAGCTCATTTTTAGCGGGGGGGCCGAGCACAGATACGCAGTATTTT.

The chain uses TRBV5-1 and TRBJ1-3; D perhaps matches TRBD1 (5 bases). Between the trimmed V and J ends, which lost 0 bases and 0 bases, there was a span of 16 bases. The CDR3 contains 18 residues. Germline lookup yields CDR1 SGHRS and CDR2 YFSETQ. DNA for the CDR3: TGCGCCAGCAGCTTGGCGTCAGGGCCTTTAGACTCTGGAAACACCATATATTTT. Translation: CASSLASGPLDSGNTIYF.

The genes are TRBV7-9 and TRBJ2-5, with D maybe TRBD1 (5 bases). The length of the CDR3 is 15 residues. CDR1 and CDR2 (germline): SEHNR, FQNEAQ (reference sequence). With 6 bases removed from V and 2 bases from J, the gap between germline ends came to 16 bases. CDR3 DNA: TGTGCCAGCAGAGGGGTTGGGGCTTATCAAGAGACCCAGTACTTC. Residues: CASRGVGAYQETQYF.

This chain joins TRBV10-1 and TRBJ2-2, with a possible D match to TRBD2 (5 bases). The ends were cut back, 3 bases at V and 4 bases at J, with 9 bases in the middle. The CDR3 sequence is 14 residues long. The germline gives CDR1 WNHNN, CDR2 SYGVQD (reference sequence). The CDR3 spells CASSDTRGTGELFF. DNA of the CDR3: TGCGCCAGCAGTGACACCCGGGGCACCGGGGAGCTGTTTTTT.

This clone was observed once. Other DNA sequences in this sample translate to the same CDR3. This chain uses TRBV12-3 or TRBV12-4 with TRBJ1-5, with D unclear. The CDR3 extends over 13 amino acids. V lost 6 bases to trimming and J lost 0 bases, with 6 bases between them. CDR3 region: CASRRNSNQPQHF. CDR3 sequence (DNA): TGTGCCAGCAGGCGGAATAGCAATCAGCCCCAGCATTTT.

The sample holds one count of this clone. V gene TRBV5-6 combines with J gene TRBJ1-1, with TRBD1 identical over 12 bases. The CDR3 spans 19 residues. V lost 0 bases, J lost 4 bases, and 13 bases stayed unmatched. Germline V gene sequence: CDR1 SGHDT, CDR2 YYEEEE. Here the CDR3 DNA reads TGTGCCAGCAGCTTGGAAGGGACAGGGGGCCGAATGATGGGCACTGAAGCTTTCTTT. Its protein is CASSLEGTGGRMMGTEAFF.

V is TRBV9 and J is TRBJ2-2; 12 nucleotides align to TRBD2. The V gene's germline CDR1 is SGDLS and CDR2 YYNGEE. J lost 7 bases, V lost 4 bases, and 2 bases had no gene match. The CDR3 contains 14 residues. The CDR3 DNA reads TGTGCCAGCAGCCTGGGACTAGCGGGCGGGGAGCTGTTTTTT. Translated, it gives CASSLGLAGGELFF. Full variable domain (rest looked up from reference TRBV9 and TRBJ2-2): DSGVTQTPKHLITATGQRVTLRCSPRSGDLSVYWYQQSLDQGLQFLIQYYNGEERAKGNILERFSAQQFPDLHSELNLSSLELGDSALYFCASSLGLAGGELFFGEGSRLTVL.

The gene calls are TRBV4-2 and TRBJ1-6, with D possibly being TRBD1 (6 bases). Germline CDR1 LGHNA, CDR2 YNFKEQ. The CDR3 has 20 residues. Trimming shortened V by 0 bases and J by 2 bases, and 20 bases separated the two germline ends. CDR3 coding DNA: TGTGCCAGCAGCCAAGAGGTCGGACAGACCGATTACACCTATAATTCACCCCTCCACTTT. It specifies CASSQEVGQTDYTYNSPLHF.

The chain combines TRBV6-5 with TRBJ2-3; a possible D gene is TRBD2 (6 bases). Trimming shortened V by 0 bases and J by 10 bases, and 8 bases separated the two germline ends. CDR3 length equals 12 residues. In germline, CDR1 is MNHEY, CDR2 SVGAGI. CDR3 DNA: TGTGCCAGCAGTTACTCTCGGGGGTCGCAGTATTTT. This translates into CASSYSRGSQYF.